The sequence of this T cell receptor (beta chain) was determined in a study of Ad26.COV2.S vaccination and SARS-CoV-2 variants. About the study: Recipients of Ad26.COV2.S got it intramuscularly, once or twice 56 days apart.

Specified treatment: some 20 received Ad26.COV2.S at low or high dose, single or two shots; 5 received placebo; per-sample allocation not given. The samples date from day 63 after the first vaccine or placebo injection. An adult aged 18-55 years in Boston served as the donor. Repertoires were generated with immunoSEQ multiplex PCR, while TCRdb's copy carries only in-frame clones and drops some. The sample shows hundreds of thousands of clones, around 88% of them seen only once. This CDR3 has 15 residues. This clone was detected only once. This specimen consisted of peripheral blood, obtained in a trial of Ad26.COV2.S vaccine versus placebo. This clonotype was sampled from a person aged 18 to 59 who received the Ad26.COV2.S COVID-19 vaccine or a placebo. This sequence joins TRBV21-1 and TRBJ2-5; the D call in the table, TRBD2, was not verified against the DNA. TRBV21-1 counts as a pseudogene. The CDR3 reads CASSKAPRGGFSQYF. The CDR3 DNA follows: TGTGCCAGCAGCAAAGCGCCAAGAGGTGGGTTTTCCCAGTACTTC.